These 16 T cell receptor beta chains came from one sample sequenced in a study of blood T cell repertoires in COVID-19. Data came from immunoSEQ multiplex PCR; TCRdb stores just in-frame clones and leaves some out. The sample carries approximately 140,000 clones, 88% recorded once. Sequencing input: peripheral blood. The receptors originated from a human donor with COVID-19, enrolled during active disease. The donor label of this sample is uncertain.

This chain links TRBV6-5 with TRBJ1-6; perhaps TRBD1 as D (5 bases). This CDR3 is 16 amino acids long. V was pared by 0 bases and J by 7 bases, with 13 bases between. Germline values: CDR1 MNHEY, CDR2 SVGAGI. CDR3: CASSYSGSPGNSPLHF. CDR3 DNA: TGTGCCAGCAGTTACTCTGGGTCCCCAGGGAATTCACCCCTCCACTTT.

The V gene is TRBV28, the J gene TRBJ2-5; 11 bases are a match to TRBD1. The CDR3 is 14 amino acids. The V and J ends lost 10 bases and 5 bases, in that order; junction bases with no gene match: 9. Germline V lookup: CDR1 MDHEN, CDR2 SYDVKM. For the CDR3, the DNA is TGTGCCATCCGAGGGACAGGGGGGGTGGAGACCCAGTACTTC. This encodes CAIRGTGGVETQYF.

The chain links TRBV2 to TRBJ1-4; TRBD1 matches 8 bases. The V segment lost 7 bases and the J segment 7 bases; nucleotides outside the gene matches: 2. Germline V gives CDR1 SNHLY, CDR2 FYNNEI. CDR3 length: 12 residues. The CDR3 loop reads CASNRGSEKLFF. CDR3 bases: TGTGCCAGCAACAGGGGGAGTGAAAAACTGTTTTTT. Full variable domain (remainder filled in from reference TRBV2 and TRBJ1-4): EPEVTQTPSHQVTQMGQEVILRCVPISNHLYFYWYRQILGQKVEFLVSFYNNEISEKSEIFDDQFSVERPDGSNFTLKIRSTKLEDSAMYFCASNRGSEKLFFGSGTQLSVL.

This rearrangement joins TRBV13 to TRBJ1-4; 11 nucleotides line up with TRBD1. CDR1 is PRHDT and CDR2 is FYEKMQ in the germline V gene (reference sequence). The V and J ends lost 2 bases and 6 bases, in that order; junction bases with no gene match: 5. This CDR3 has 16 residues. The CDR3 loop reads CASSLRSGQGDEKLFF. In nucleotides, the CDR3 is TGTGCCAGCAGCTTACGGTCGGGACAGGGGGATGAAAAACTGTTTTTT.

The chain is built from TRBV5-1 and TRBJ1-3; 8 bases are a match to TRBD1. The CDR3 sequence is 16 residues long. The germline V gene has CDR1 SGHRS and CDR2 YFSETQ. The junction had 8 bases not matched to a gene; V was cut back by 2 bases and J by 4 bases. DNA of the CDR3: TGCGCCAGCAGCTTCGCAGGGGGCGATACCGGAAACACCATATATTTT. Protein: CASSFAGGDTGNTIYF. The variable domain in full, completed from reference TRBV5-1 and TRBJ1-3, reads KAGVTQTPRYLIKTRGQQVTLSCSPISGHRSVSWYQQTPGQGLQFLFEYFSETQRNKGNFPGRFSGRQFSNSRSEMNVSTLELGDSALYLCASSFAGGDTGNTIYFGEGSWLTVV.

V and J are TRBV21-1 and TRBJ1-2; TRBD1 is taken as the D call from the table, unchecked against the DNA. TRBV21-1 is marked as a pseudogene. The CDR3 is made up of 13 amino acids. CDR3 loop: CATTLTGGYGYTF. The DNA of the CDR3 is TGTGCCACTACCCTCACAGGGGGATATGGCTACACCTTC.

V gene TRBV2 combines with J gene TRBJ1-1; D not resolved. CDR3 length: 15 residues. Germline CDR1 SNHLY, CDR2 FYNNEI. V lost 6 bases to trimming and J lost 0 bases, with 14 bases between them. In DNA, the CDR3 is TGTGCCAGCAGAGCCCTCAACGGGGTGAACACTGAAGCTTTCTTT. This codes for CASRALNGVNTEAFF. Full variable domain (rest looked up from reference TRBV2 and TRBJ1-1): EPEVTQTPSHQVTQMGQEVILRCVPISNHLYFYWYRQILGQKVEFLVSFYNNEISEKSEIFDDQFSVERPDGSNFTLKIRSTKLEDSAMYFCASRALNGVNTEAFFGQGTRLTVV.

CDR3 sequence reads: CASSQHTFEKLFF. The CDR3 nucleotides are TGTGCCAGCAGCCAACACACGTTTGAAAAACTGTTTTTT. The rearrangement joins TRBV3-1 (or the pseudogene TRBV3-2) to TRBJ1-4, with D uncertain. From germline, CDR1 is LGHDT and CDR2 YNNKEL (reference sequence). This CDR3 is 13 amino acids long. The V and J ends lost 2 bases and 7 bases respectively, with 8 bases between them.

The V and J genes are TRBV5-4 and TRBJ1-1; D gene unclear. Germline V lookup: CDR1 SGHNT, CDR2 YYREEE (reference sequence). V gave up 1 base and J gave up 4 bases, with 8 bases separating them. The CDR3 spans 13 residues. CDR3: CASSLLGPTEAFF. The CDR3 region has the DNA TGTGCCAGCAGCTTGCTAGGTCCCACTGAAGCTTTCTTT. Complete variable domain (other parts from reference TRBV5-4 and TRBJ1-1): ETGVTQSPTHLIKTRGQQVTLRCSSQSGHNTVSWYQQALGQGPQFIFQYYREEENGRGNFPPRFSGLQFPNYSSELNVNALELDDSALYLCASSLLGPTEAFFGQGTRLTVV.

This chain uses TRBV7-2 with TRBJ2-5; D possibly corresponds to TRBD2 (6 bases). This CDR3 region has 15 residues. Germline CDR1 reads SGHTA; CDR2 reads FQGNSA. The V gene lost 4 bases and the J gene lost 2 bases, with 14 bases spanning the gap. CDR3 bases: TGTGCCAGCAGCTACACTTGGGGGGAGCAAGAGACCCAGTACTTC. Amino acid sequence: CASSYTWGEQETQYF.

The V gene is TRBV11-1, the J gene TRBJ2-1; the match to TRBD2 covers 13 bases. The CDR3 is made up of 16 amino acids. Unmatched junction bases numbered 7, after V lost 4 bases and J lost 7 bases. Germline-derived CDR1 and CDR2 are SGHAT and FQDESV (reference sequence). The CDR3 DNA follows: TGTGCCAGCAGCTCCTTGGGACTAGCGGGACGTAATGAGCAGTTCTTC. As protein: CASSSLGLAGRNEQFF.

The J gene is TRBJ1-4, the V gene TRBV6-1; D not certain. This CDR3 is built from 17 residues. From germline, CDR1 is MNHNS and CDR2 SASEGT. Trimming shortened V by 0 bases and J by 8 bases, and 19 bases separated the two germline ends. Written as DNA, the CDR3 is TGTGCCAGCAGTGAAGCTCTCCCAGGAAGGACTAGCGAAAAACTGTTTTTT. Translating it yields CASSEALPGRTSEKLFF.

This rearrangement joins TRBV28 to TRBJ2-3, with TRBD2 matching over 9 bases. The V and J ends lost 5 bases and 4 bases, in that order; junction bases with no gene match: 4. The germline V gene has CDR1 MDHEN and CDR2 SYDVKM. The CDR3 totals 14 residues. CDR3 amino acids: CASSPSGTADTQYF. As DNA, the CDR3 is TGTGCCAGCAGTCCTAGCGGGACAGCAGATACGCAGTATTTT. Full variable domain (missing parts from reference TRBV28 and TRBJ2-3): DVKVTQSSRYLVKRTGEKVFLECVQDMDHENMFWYRQDPGLGLRLIYFSYDVKMKEKGDIPEGYSVSREKKERFSLILESASTNQTSMYLCASSPSGTADTQYFGPGTRLTVL.

J is TRBJ1-4 and V is TRBV5-1; D may be TRBD1 (5 bases). V dropped 0 bases and J dropped 6 bases, with 12 bases sitting between them. CDR3 length: 15 amino acids. Germline V gene sequence: CDR1 SGHRS, CDR2 YFSETQ. Here the CDR3 DNA reads TGCGCCAGCAGCTTGGTAGGGGTCCGAGATGAAAAACTGTTTTTT. Amino acid sequence: CASSLVGVRDEKLFF.

The rearrangement uses TRBV18 and TRBJ2-1; D may be TRBD2 (7 bases). The CDR3 spans 17 residues. V lost 3 bases and J 0 bases, leaving 15 bases between the germline ends. Germline loops: CDR1 KGHSH, CDR2 LQKENI. The CDR3 here is CASSPWVGGASYNEQFF. The CDR3 coding sequence is TGTGCCAGCTCACCCTGGGTAGGGGGGGCCTCCTACAATGAGCAGTTCTTC.

The chain couples TRBV5-4 to TRBJ2-7; 12 bases fit TRBD2. V shed 4 bases and J 4 bases; nucleotides not matched to a gene: 6. The germline V gene encodes CDR1 SGHNT and CDR2 YYREEE (reference sequence). This CDR3 region has 15 residues. In DNA form, the CDR3 reads TGTGCCAGCAGCCCCCGGACTAGCGGGGAATACGAGCAGTACTTC. As protein: CASSPRTSGEYEQYF. Filled out from reference TRBV5-4 and TRBJ2-7, the complete variable domain reads ETGVTQSPTHLIKTRGQQVTLRCSSQSGHNTVSWYQQALGQGPQFIFQYYREEENGRGNFPPRFSGLQFPNYSSELNVNALELDDSALYLCASSPRTSGEYEQYFGPGTRLTVT.